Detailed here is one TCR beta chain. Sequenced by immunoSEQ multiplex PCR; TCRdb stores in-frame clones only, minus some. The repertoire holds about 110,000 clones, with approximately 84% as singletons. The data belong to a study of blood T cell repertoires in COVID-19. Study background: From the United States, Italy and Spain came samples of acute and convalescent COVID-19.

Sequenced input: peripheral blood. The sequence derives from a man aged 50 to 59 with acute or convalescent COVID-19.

CDR3 DNA: TGTGCCAGCAGCTTAATGTCAGGGAACTACGAGCAGTACTTC. Residues: CASSLMSGNYEQYF. V and J are TRBV7-8 and TRBJ2-7; a possible D gene is TRBD1 (5 bases). The CDR3 consists of 14 residues. Between the trimmed V and J ends, which lost 2 bases and 3 bases, there was a span of 11 bases. Germline V gene sequence: CDR1 SGHVS, CDR2 FQNEAQ.